This TCR beta chain was identified during a study of blood T cell repertoires in COVID-19. Study as a whole: Some COVID-19 samples were acute and others convalescent; all came from the United States, Italy and Spain. PBMCs, B-cell-depleted T cells, or T cells provided the cDNA or gDNA that made up the material.

This CDR3 has 15 amino acids. Per the germline V gene, CDR1 is MNHEY and CDR2 is SVGAGI. After removal of 4 bases from V and 3 bases from J, the junction contained 6 bases not matched to a gene. In the original workflow: Amplification of reference gene primers was used by the study to estimate nucleated cell counts. This table comes from immunoSEQ multiplex PCR, and its TCRdb copy is limited to in-frame clones, with some not included. The V and J calls and clone size come from that table; D and trimming were worked out from the DNA. The sample lists some 250,000 clones; roughly 90% were seen once. The receptor was derived from a woman in her 30s with acute or convalescent COVID-19. Sequencing was performed on peripheral blood. The V call is TRBV6-5, the J call TRBJ2-7; TRBD1 aligns across 10 bases. The CDR3 sequence: CASSSLGTGVYEQYF. DNA for the CDR3: TGTGCCAGCAGTTCCTTGGGGACAGGGGTCTACGAGCAGTACTTC.